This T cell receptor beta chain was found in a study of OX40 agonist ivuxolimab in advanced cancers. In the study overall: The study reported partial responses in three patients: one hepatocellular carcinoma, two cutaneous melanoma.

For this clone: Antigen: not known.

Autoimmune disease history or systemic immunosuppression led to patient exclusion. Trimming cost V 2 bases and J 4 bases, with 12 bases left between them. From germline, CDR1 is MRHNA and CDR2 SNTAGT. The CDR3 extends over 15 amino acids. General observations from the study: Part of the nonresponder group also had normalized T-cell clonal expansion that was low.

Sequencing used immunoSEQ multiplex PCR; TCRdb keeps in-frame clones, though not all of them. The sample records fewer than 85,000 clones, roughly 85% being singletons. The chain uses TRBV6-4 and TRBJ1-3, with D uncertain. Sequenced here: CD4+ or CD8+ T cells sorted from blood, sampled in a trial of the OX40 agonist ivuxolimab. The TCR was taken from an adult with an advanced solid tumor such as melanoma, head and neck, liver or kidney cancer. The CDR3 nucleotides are TGTGCCAGCAGTGACCTTGGCCTTCCGGGAAACACCATATATTTT. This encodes CASSDLGLPGNTIYF.